This TCR beta chain stems from a study of graft-versus-host responses after intestinal transplantation. Looking at the study overall: Each transplant was multivisceral, liver-intestinal, or isolated intestinal. The whole recipient group had anti-thymocyte globulin induction followed by tacrolimus and steroids for approximately three years. Findings of the study overall: High graft-versus-host to host-versus-graft clonal ratios were found in allografts of patients who had graft-donor T cell macrochimerism. GvH clones appeared in recipient marrow, some first in ileum or blood.

The CDR3 has 14 residues. Looked up from germline, CDR1 is MNHEY and CDR2 is SMNVEV (reference sequence). Trimming took off 4 bases at V and 5 bases at J, with 14 bases between the two ends. The count of this clone is one. The target antigen is unknown. The repertoire was sequenced with immunoSEQ multiplex PCR; TCRdb's copy has only in-frame clones and lacks some. The sample has tens of thousands of clones, 84% seen once. The rearrangement uses TRBV27 and TRBJ1-2; TRBD1 might be the D (6 bases). The TCR comes from a human donor who was the organ donor for an intestinal transplant. The source was unstimulated CD4+ T cells sorted from spleen or lymph node cells, collected before transplant. Here the CDR3 DNA reads TGTGCCAGCAGTTCCCTCCGGGGGGCTTATGGCTACACCTTC. This gives the protein CASSSLRGAYGYTF.